This T cell receptor beta chain was sequenced for a study of low-dose radiotherapy and immunotherapy resistance in tumors. Noted time point: after trial treatment. The treatment here: LDRT plus nivolumab, ipilimumab, low-dose cyclophosphamide and aspirin (RACIN trial). TCRs were amplified for approximately 21 PCR cycles with a constant-region primer and V-primer adapter. TCRdb ran MiXCR on the reads and lists one entry per CDR3 protein. The table lists some 52,000 distinct CDR3 sequences, around a third of them singletons, with approximately 7.6% in the top ten. This clonotype was sampled from a male donor with rectosigmoid adenocarcinoma. Specimen: PBMCs, collected after low-dose radiotherapy plus immunotherapy.

The CDR3 loop reads CASSLGLVELFF. CDR3 nucleotides: TGTGCCAGCAGCTTGGGTCTGGTAGAGCTGTTTTTT. The V and J genes are TRBV7-2 and TRBJ2-2; D remains ambiguous. The CDR3 runs 12 residues. V shed 3 bases and J shed 11 bases, with 10 bases lying between them. CDR1 is SGHTA and CDR2 is FQGNSA in the germline V gene.